The 14 T cell receptor beta chains in this list originate from one sample, sequenced in a study of post-analysis software for immune sequencing data (dated by TCRdb to the mid-2010s). These TCRs' antigens remain unknown. General conclusions and limits of the study: About 5 TRBV segments, including TRBV5-6, TRBV5-1 and TRBV20-1, were significantly more frequent in patients than controls.

The library was made by PCR. The run used an Illumina HiSeq 2500. To reduce PCR and sequencing biases, unique molecular identifiers were incorporated into the TCR beta cDNA libraries. TCRdb itself trimmed the public reads at Q25 with fastp, ran MiXCR and retained productive beta chains. Duplicate CDR3 protein sequences are folded into a single record with the most common DNA and genes. A total of a few hundred thousand distinct CDR3 sequences appear in this sample, approximately 31% of them only once. The ten top clones hold 4.5% to 7.5% of the sample. Input material: blood. The receptors here all came from a girl younger than 18 with multiple sclerosis.

This clonotype was counted many times. Germline is not matched at one junction end, which may reflect a read error. The chain uses TRBV19 and TRBJ2-7; no firm D call. The germline CDR1 and CDR2 sequences are LNHDA and SQIVND (reference sequence). This CDR3 spans 12 amino acids. The CDR3 DNA reads as TGCGCCAGCAGCCCCAGAGGCTACGAGCAGTACTTC. Translation: CASSPRGYEQYF. The full variable domain, its missing parts supplied by reference TRBV19 and TRBJ2-7, is DGGITQSPKYLFRKEGQNVTLSCEQNLNHDAMYWYRQDPGQGLRLIYYSQIVNDFQKGDIAEGYSVSREKKESFPLTVTSAQKNPTAFYLCASSPRGYEQYFGPGTRLTVT.

This clonotype turned up a few times. The CDR3 here is CASRYSSYNSPLHF. DNA of the CDR3: TGTGCCAGCAGGTACAGCTCCTATAATTCACCCCTCCACTTT. This chain links TRBV12-3 or TRBV12-4 with TRBJ1-6; D remains unclear. This CDR3 comprises 14 residues. The germline V and J ends were trimmed by 6 bases and 0 bases, with 6 bases remaining between them.

The chain has TRBV20-1 and TRBJ2-7; 7 nucleotides line up with TRBD1. The closer fit of TRBJ2-5 to the DNA end suggests the J call may be wrong. This CDR3 comprises 14 residues. Germline-derived CDR1 and CDR2 are DFQATT and SNEGSKA (reference sequence). CDR3: CSAKGGFGEETQYF. CDR3 nucleotide sequence: TGCAGTGCTAAAGGGGGCTTTGGGGAGGAGACCCAGTACTTC.

This clonotype was found a few times. The chain uses TRBV5-1 and TRBJ2-1, with 7 bases fitting TRBD1. This CDR3 comprises 15 residues. Per germline, CDR1 SGHRS and CDR2 YFSETQ. The ends lost 0 bases at V and 6 bases at J; junction bases unmatched: 6. As DNA, the CDR3 is TGCGCCAGCAGCTTGGGAGGGGGCCGGCCCAATGAGCAGTTCTTC. It specifies CASSLGGGRPNEQFF. Full variable domain (missing parts from reference TRBV5-1 and TRBJ2-1): KAGVTQTPRYLIKTRGQQVTLSCSPISGHRSVSWYQQTPGQGLQFLFEYFSETQRNKGNFPGRFSGRQFSNSRSEMNVSTLELGDSALYLCASSLGGGRPNEQFFGPGTRLTVL.

This clonotype was detected a few times. CDR3 coding DNA: TGTGCCAGCAGCCCGAGAGCTGGACTAGCGGGATATACGCAGTATTTT. Amino acid sequence: CASSPRAGLAGYTQYF. The chain recombines TRBV11-2 with TRBJ2-3, with 12 bases aligning to TRBD2. CDR1 and CDR2 (germline): SGHAT, FQNNGV. V was pared by 5 bases and J by 7 bases, with 10 bases of the junction left unmatched. The CDR3 runs to 16 residues.

This clonotype was seen a few times. V is TRBV5-1 and J is TRBJ2-5; 7 nucleotides match TRBD2. CDR3 size: 16 residues. The germline V gene has CDR1 SGHRS and CDR2 YFSETQ. V was clipped by 4 bases and J by 7 bases; unmatched bases: 16. CDR3 DNA: TGCGCCAGCAGCCCGAGCGTATCCAGCGGGGCCGGGACCCAGTACTTC. This codes for CASSPSVSSGAGTQYF.

This clonotype was picked up a small number of times. V usage is TRBV5-1 and J usage is TRBJ1-1; weak D call: TRBD1 (6 bases). Germline-derived CDR1 and CDR2 are SGHRS and YFSETQ. The CDR3 runs to 16 residues. The germline V and J ends were trimmed by 0 bases and 1 base, with 13 bases remaining between them. The CDR3 bases are TGCGCCAGCAGCTTGGCGGGGGCGCTTGCGAACACTGAAGCTTTCTTT. It codes for CASSLAGALANTEAFF.

Only a few counts were recorded for this clonotype. The rearrangement joins TRBV7-9 to TRBJ2-5; a possible D gene is TRBD1 (5 bases). The J call may be mistaken, given a closer DNA end match to TRBJ2-7. Looked up from germline, CDR1 is SEHNR and CDR2 is FQNEAQ (reference sequence). There are 16 residues in the CDR3. The DNA for the CDR3 is TGTGCCAGCAGCTTAGCGGGGAAGGGGCAAGCCTACGAGCAGTACTTC. It specifies CASSLAGKGQAYEQYF.

The gene calls are TRBV20-1 and TRBJ1-5; D unclear. Germline CDR1 reads DFQATT; CDR2 reads SNEGSKA (reference sequence). This CDR3 is built from 14 residues. Trimming pared 6 bases from V and 2 bases from J, leaving 14 bases between. CDR3 coding DNA: TGCAGTGCCCGTCGGTTGACCCGCAATCAGCCCCAGCATTTT. Residues: CSARRLTRNQPQHF.

The chain combines TRBV20-1 with TRBJ2-1; D possibly corresponds to TRBD2 (6 bases). The CDR3 loop spans 15 amino acids. Germline-derived CDR1 and CDR2 are DFQATT and SNEGSKA (reference sequence). V was cut by 3 bases and J by 0 bases, with 12 bases left in between. CDR3 in amino acids: CSARFRGSSYNEQFF. CDR3 bases: TGCAGTGCTAGGTTCCGGGGGAGCTCCTACAATGAGCAGTTCTTC.

V is TRBV7-2 and J is TRBJ2-3; 8 bases match TRBD1. The germline CDR1 and CDR2 sequences are SGHTA and FQGNSA. Germline trimming cut 3 bases from V and 5 bases from J; bases unmatched to any gene: 4. The CDR3 extends over 14 amino acids. The CDR3 is CASSFQGAGDTQYF. CDR3 DNA sequence: TGTGCCAGCAGCTTCCAGGGGGCGGGAGATACGCAGTATTTT.

This clonotype has at least ten counts. CDR3 in amino acids: CASSLSRGRETQYF. The CDR3 DNA sequence: TGCGCCAGCAGCTTATCCAGGGGGCGAGAGACCCAGTACTTC. This sequence joins TRBV5-1 and TRBJ2-5, with 8 bases identical to TRBD1. CDR3 length equals 14 residues. Germline loops: CDR1 SGHRS, CDR2 YFSETQ. V lost 2 bases, J lost 4 bases, and 4 bases stayed unmatched. The variable domain in full, with the rest retrieved from reference TRBV5-1 and TRBJ2-5, is KAGVTQTPRYLIKTRGQQVTLSCSPISGHRSVSWYQQTPGQGLQFLFEYFSETQRNKGNFPGRFSGRQFSNSRSEMNVSTLELGDSALYLCASSLSRGRETQYFGPGTRLLVL.

This clonotype turned up a few times. This chain connects TRBV7-2 to TRBJ2-3; D is possibly TRBD1 (6 bases). V was clipped by 4 bases and J by 2 bases, with 16 bases between them. The CDR3 consists of 16 residues. In germline, CDR1 is SGHTA, CDR2 FQGNSA. CDR3 sequence (DNA): TGTGCCAGCAGCTCGCCACACAGGGATCTCACAGATACGCAGTATTTT. Translated: CASSSPHRDLTDTQYF.

The V call is TRBV9, the J call TRBJ1-1; 8 bases match TRBD1. V lost 4 bases, J lost 4 bases, and 6 bases stayed unmatched. The CDR3 runs 14 residues. Germline lookup yields CDR1 SGDLS and CDR2 YYNGEE. The CDR3, as DNA: TGTGCCAGCAGCCCTTGGACAGGGAGCACTGAAGCTTTCTTT. It is translated as CASSPWTGSTEAFF.